What follows is one T cell receptor (beta chain) and its context. The table lists this clonotype with many counts. This clone's antigen is unknown. Per-nucleotide qualities are absent, and no much larger clonotype sits a single base away. CDR1 and CDR2 are drawn from the germline V gene: SGHRS, YFSETQ. The CDR3 spans 14 residues, from the cysteine through the phenylalanine. The entry retains the CDR3 DNA only, 42 bases that are in frame from base 1. V trim: 3 bases; J trim: 6 bases; unmatched bases: 5. What the time point label conveys for this sample: sample taken at primary tumor resection. For TCR sequencing, whole RNA was extracted from tumor and nontumor lung tissue, or from cryopreserved PBMC samples, and no cell sorting was done. The donors were 70 or so patients from the lung TRACERx cohort who had early-stage, untreated non-small cell lung cancer. Only patients with enough RNA available from two or more tumor regions were chosen for TCR sequencing.

The receptor library was made with 5' RACE. TCRdb shows the sequencer as NextSeq 500. The TCR library protocol attached a unique molecular identifier to each TCR cDNA molecule to allow correction of PCR and sequencing errors. Processing in the source paper ran as follows. TCR identification, UMI-based error correction and CDR3 extraction were all carried out with Decombinator tools. TCRs above a frequency of 2 per 1,000, corresponding to the top 1% of the tumor frequency distribution, were defined as expanded. Rényi diversity was computed with the R vegan package after subsampling each repertoire 100 times to 5,000 TCRs. CDR3 similarity networks were built from amino acid triplet string-kernel similarity, connecting CDR3s with pairwise similarity above 0.82. The public sequencing data were trimmed at Q25 with fastp and processed into clonotypes with MiXCR by TCRdb, which kept only in-frame beta chains. For every CDR3 protein sequence, its rows merge into one entry that carries the most common genes and DNA. TCRdb assigned the V and J calls; the authors' analysis was not used. Here the sample has more than 50,000 distinct CDR3 sequences; roughly 7.5% occur a single time. The top ten hold about 2.6% of the sample.

The sample comes from a study of spatial heterogeneity in lung cancer (dated by TCRdb to about 2019). Background for the entire study: Beta-chain transcripts were consistently detected in greater numbers than alpha-chain transcripts, which likely reflects a higher abundance of beta-chain transcripts. In the raw uncorrected reads, each unique combination of TCR and UMI appeared more than ten times on average. TCR alpha and beta repertoires were quantitatively compared across multiple tumor regions, matched nontumor lung and blood in non-small cell lung cancer. Both alpha and beta chains were TCR-sequenced in samples taken at surgery, namely 220 tumor regions, 62 to 65 matched nontumor lung samples and about 58 PBMC samples. The study linked features of the TCR repertoire to counts of nonsynonymous mutations, which were determined by whole-exome sequencing of tumor tissue. The research as a whole found: Ubiquitous expanded tumor TCRs were found in blood more often at tumor resection than at routine follow-up. Confirming at a functional level the hypothesis that regional TCRs recognize regional mutations was considered to require additional single-cell paired TCR alpha and beta sequencing.

Recombination linked TRBV5-1 to TRBJ2-1; a stretch of 8 junction bases matches TRBD2. The TCR originated in a female donor with early-stage non-small cell lung cancer. The specimen was PBMCs, collected at surgery. The encoded CDR3 is CASSSQTSANEQFF. The DNA reads as follows: TGCGCCAGCAGCTCACAGACTAGCGCCAATGAGCAGTTCTTC.